A selection of T cell receptor beta chains follows, all from one sample in a study of shared T cell receptors in the human thymus. TCRdb's copy holds only in-frame clones and misses some; the assay was immunoSEQ multiplex PCR. The sample lists 650,000 to 950,000 clones; over 75% were seen once. The sample also formed part of further work on human thymus T cells.

The sample consisted of thymocytes. The receptors were sampled from a girl in the first two years of life with a congenital heart defect. The CDR3 runs from the conserved cysteine through the conserved F or W. D genes are given only for firm matches. Clone size is given for some rows only: seen once, a few or many times, or a class if the clone is expanded.

>TRBD1|TRBV18|TRBJ2-2|.
TGTGCCAGCTCAGAGACAGGGGCGGGCACCGGGGAGCTGTTTTTT
CASSETGAGTGELFF
>.|TRBV6-6|TRBJ2-1|.
TGTGCCAGCAGTTACTCGTTTTCGGTCAATGAGCAGTTCTTC
CASSYSFSVNEQFF
>TRBD1|TRBV9|TRBJ1-2|.
TGTGCCAGCAGCCTAGGACAGGCCCGAGCCCCTAACTATGGCTACACCTTC
CASSLGQARAPNYGYTF
>.|TRBV5-4|TRBJ2-1|.
TGTGCCAGCAGCTTGGAGTATCGGGGGAGCAATGAGCAGTTCTTC
CASSLEYRGSNEQFF
>TRBD2|TRBV9|TRBJ2-3|.
TGTGCCAGCAGAATGCTAGCGGGGATTGATAGCACAGATACGCAGTATTTT
CASRMLAGIDSTDTQYF
>.|TRBV19|TRBJ2-2|.
TGTGCCAGTAGTATAGCCGGGTCCGGGGAGCTGTTTTTT
CASSIAGSGELFF
>TRBD1|TRBV7-2|TRBJ2-1|.
TGTGCCAGCAGCTTAGGTTTTAAGGGGGCCAACTACAATGAGCAGTTCTTC
CASSLGFKGANYNEQFF
>.|TRBV19|TRBJ1-5|.
TGTGCCAGCGTCCTCCGGGGGGGGATTCAGCCCCAGCATTTT
CASVLRGGIQPQHF
>TRBD1|TRBV27|TRBJ1-4|.
TGTGCCAGCAGTCCAGGGACAGGGGGTGTTAATGAAAAACTGTTTTTT
CASSPGTGGVNEKLFF
>.|TRBV5-4|TRBJ1-3|.
TGTGCCAGCAGCTTGTGGGGAGGGGAGAGCTCTGGAAACACCATATATTTT
CASSLWGGESSGNTIYF
>.|TRBV15|TRBJ2-7|.
TGTGCCACCAGCAGGGGGAACCACAGGGTGCGGTACGAGCAGTACTTC
CATSRGNHRVRYEQYF
>.|TRBV10-3|TRBJ2-3|once
TGTGCCATCAGTGAGGGGGCTCCCTCCCGCACAGATACGCAGTATTTT
CAISEGAPSRTDTQYF
>.|TRBV7-9|TRBJ1-2|.
TGTGCCAGCAGCTTAGACAGGGCGGTGTACACCTTC
CASSLDRAVYTF
>TRBD1|TRBV6-1|TRBJ1-2|.
TGTGCCAGCAGGGACGACAGGGCAGAGATAAGGGGCTACACCTTC
CASRDDRAEIRGYTF
>.|TRBV19|TRBJ1-2|.
TGTGCCACCAAGACAGGCTTCTATGGCTACACCTTC
CATKTGFYGYTF
>.|TRBV20-1|TRBJ2-3|.
TGCAGTACTTACACAGATACGCAGTATTTT
CSTYTDTQYF
>TRBD1|TRBV19|TRBJ1-2|.
TGTGCCAGTAGTATTGCGGGACAGTTCCCGCCTTATGGCTACACCTTC
CASSIAGQFPPYGYTF
>TRBD1|TRBV18|TRBJ2-4|.
TGTGCCAGCTCACCCGCGGACAGGATAGCCAAAAACATTCAGTACTTC
CASSPADRIAKNIQYF
>.|TRBV29-1|TRBJ1-6|.
TGCAGTATACAGGGTTCGGGTTCACCCCTCCACTTT
CSIQGSGSPLHF
>TRBD2|TRBV18|TRBJ2-3|.
TGTGCCAGCTCATCGGGGACTAGCGAAGCGAACACAGATACGCAGTATTTT
CASSSGTSEANTDTQYF
>TRBD1|TRBV10-3|TRBJ2-7|.
TGTGCCATCGGGACAGCCGAGCCCTCCTACGAGCAGTACTTC
CAIGTAEPSYEQYF
>TRBD1|TRBV29-1|TRBJ1-2|.
TGCAGCGTCGGAGGGGTGACAGGGCCCCAGAACTATGGCTACACCTTC
CSVGGVTGPQNYGYTF
>.|TRBV15|TRBJ1-5|.
TGTGCCACCAGCAGAACGGGGGATAGCAATCAGCCCCAGCATTTT
CATSRTGDSNQPQHF
>.|TRBV13|TRBJ2-2|.
TGTGCCAGCAGCTTCGACAGACCGAACACCGGGGAGCTGTTTTTT
CASSFDRPNTGELFF